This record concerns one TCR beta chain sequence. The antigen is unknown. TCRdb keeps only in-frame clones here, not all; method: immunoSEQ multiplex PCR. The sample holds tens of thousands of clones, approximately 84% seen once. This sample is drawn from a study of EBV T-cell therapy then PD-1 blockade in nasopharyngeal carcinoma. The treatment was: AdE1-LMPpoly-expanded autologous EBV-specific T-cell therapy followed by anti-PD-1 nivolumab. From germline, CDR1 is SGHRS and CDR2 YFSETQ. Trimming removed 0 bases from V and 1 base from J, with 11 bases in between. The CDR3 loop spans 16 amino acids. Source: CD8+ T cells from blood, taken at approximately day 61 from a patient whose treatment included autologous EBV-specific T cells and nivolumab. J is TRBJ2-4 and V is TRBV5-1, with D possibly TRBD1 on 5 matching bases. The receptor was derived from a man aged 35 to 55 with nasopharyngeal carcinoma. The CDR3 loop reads CASSLEGVGAKNIQYF. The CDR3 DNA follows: TGCGCCAGCAGCTTGGAAGGGGTTGGGGCCAAAAACATTCAGTACTTC.